One and the same sample provided the 28 T cell receptor beta chains below, sequenced in a study of PD-L1 blockade in urothelial cancer. The time point: pretreatment peripheral blood. Libraries were prepared by immunoSEQ multiplex PCR; TCRdb keeps only in-frame clonotypes and omits some of them. Here the sample spans approximately 70,000 clones, about four fifths being singletons. The material was PBMCs, obtained around atezolizumab (anti-PD-L1) treatment. These receptors all stem from a woman in her 70s with urothelial cancer.

The table lists this clone with many counts. The sample contains more than one DNA sequence encoding this CDR3. The CDR3 bases are TGTGCCAGCAGCGTAGTGGGAGGGTACCAAGAGACCCAGTACTTC. This gives the protein CASSVVGGYQETQYF. The gene calls are TRBV9 and TRBJ2-5, with 7 bases lining up with TRBD2. This CDR3 spans 15 amino acids. V dropped 0 bases and J dropped 0; count of bases not matched to a gene: 2. Per germline, CDR1 SGDLS and CDR2 YYNGEE.

The chain combines TRBV5-6 with TRBJ2-5; TRBD2 matches at 7 bases. The junction had 3 bases not matched to a gene; V was cut back by 2 bases and J by 5 bases. Germline CDR1 and CDR2: SGHDT and YYEEEE. The CDR3 covers 13 residues. The CDR3 coding sequence is TGTGCCAGCAGCTTTTTCGGGGGGGAGACCCAGTACTTC. Translation: CASSFFGGETQYF.

This chain uses TRBV12-5 with TRBJ2-2; tentatively, D is TRBD2 (6 bases). CDR3 size: 19 residues. Trimming left V 2 bases short and J 1 base short, with 20 bases between. CDR1 and CDR2 from the germline V gene are LGHNT and FRNRAP. The CDR3 loop reads CASGLSHSSGLMNTGELFF. As DNA, the CDR3 is TGTGCTAGTGGTTTGTCGCACTCCTCGGGACTCATGAACACCGGGGAGCTGTTTTTT.

CDR3 protein: CASSIGLNTEAFF. CDR3 nucleotide sequence: TGTGCCAGCAGTATTGGACTAAACACTGAAGCTTTCTTT. J is TRBJ1-1 and V is TRBV2; D gene ambiguous. V was cut by 5 bases and J by 2 bases, with 9 bases left in between. The CDR3 consists of 13 residues. The germline V gene encodes CDR1 SNHLY and CDR2 FYNNEI.

This clone was observed a single time. The J gene is TRBJ1-4, the V gene TRBV5-1; possible D gene TRBD1, 5 bases. Germline lookup yields CDR1 SGHRS and CDR2 YFSETQ. The V end lost 0 bases, the J end lost 3 bases, and 15 bases lay between the germline ends. The CDR3 runs 17 residues. In DNA form, the CDR3 reads TGCGCCAGCAGCTTGGGCCAGGGTGTTGGGGCTAATGAAAAACTGTTTTTT. Amino acid sequence: CASSLGQGVGANEKLFF. Looking up the rest from reference TRBV5-1 and TRBJ1-4 gives the full variable domain: KAGVTQTPRYLIKTRGQQVTLSCSPISGHRSVSWYQQTPGQGLQFLFEYFSETQRNKGNFPGRFSGRQFSNSRSEMNVSTLELGDSALYLCASSLGQGVGANEKLFFGSGTQLSVL.

This rearrangement joins TRBV10-1 to TRBJ2-7; TRBD1 matches at 10 bases. The junction had 3 bases not matched to a gene; V was cut back by 4 bases and J by 6 bases. Germline V gene lookup returns CDR1 WNHNN and CDR2 SYGVQD (reference sequence). There are 13 residues in the CDR3. For the CDR3, the DNA is TGCGCCAGCAGTGCCCGGACAGGGGGCGAGCAGTACTTC. It is translated as CASSARTGGEQYF.

The CDR3 spells CASDRGLSNSPLHF. As DNA, the CDR3 is TGTGCCAGCGACAGGGGGCTATCAAATTCACCCCTCCACTTT. V gene TRBV6-1 combines with J gene TRBJ1-6; 10 nucleotides agree with TRBD1. Germline V gene data show CDR1 as MNHNS and CDR2 as SASEGT. Unmatched junction bases numbered 5, after V lost 8 bases and J lost 7 bases. The CDR3 is made up of 14 amino acids.

V is TRBV28 and J is TRBJ1-2; no reliable D call. Germline-derived CDR1 and CDR2 are MDHEN and SYDVKM. The CDR3 is 15 residues long. Deletions cut 3 bases from V and 5 bases from J, with 16 bases between. The CDR3 protein is CASSFILGGSYGYTF. DNA of the CDR3: TGTGCCAGCAGTTTTATTCTTGGCGGTTCTTATGGCTACACCTTC.

This chain joins TRBV7-8 and TRBJ1-1; D uncertain. The V gene lost 6 bases and the J gene lost 3 bases, with 11 bases spanning the gap. The CDR3 sequence is 13 residues long. CDR1 is SGHVS and CDR2 is FQNEAQ in the germline V gene. CDR3: CASRLAQYTEAFF. The CDR3 nucleotides read TGTGCCAGCAGGCTAGCTCAGTACACTGAAGCTTTCTTT. The full variable domain, its missing parts supplied by reference TRBV7-8 and TRBJ1-1, is GAGVSQSPRYKVAKRGQDVALRCDPISGHVSLFWYQQALGQGPEFLTYFQNEAQLDKSGLPSDRFFAERPEGSVSTLKIQRTQQEDSAVYLCASRLAQYTEAFFGQGTRLTVV.

This clone is a singleton in its sample. The chain carries TRBV19 and TRBJ2-7; D unclear. The CDR3 covers 13 residues. Looked up from germline, CDR1 is LNHDA and CDR2 is SQIVND (reference sequence). With 1 base removed from V and 2 bases from J, the gap between germline ends came to 6 bases. The DNA for the CDR3 is TGTGCCAGTAGTATAGGGCGGACCTACGAGCAGTACTTC. Encoded protein: CASSIGRTYEQYF.

This clone appeared once. The V and J genes are TRBV6-5 and TRBJ1-1, with D unclear. The CDR3 covers 13 residues. Germline-derived CDR1 and CDR2 are MNHEY and SVGAGI. V lost 6 bases and J lost 6, with 14 bases in between. The CDR3 loop reads CASRSPTGAEAFF. The CDR3 DNA follows: TGTGCCAGCAGGTCTCCGACCGGGGCTGAAGCTTTCTTT.

The V call is TRBV19, the J call TRBJ1-1, with D perhaps TRBD1 (5 bases). Between the trimmed V and J ends, which lost 2 bases and 3 bases, there was a span of 19 bases. CDR3 length equals 17 residues. Germline V gives CDR1 LNHDA, CDR2 SQIVND (reference sequence). CDR3 residues: CASSIQDRPLIYTEAFF. The CDR3 DNA reads as TGTGCCAGTAGTATACAAGACAGACCACTGATATACACTGAAGCTTTCTTT.

About this clone itself: A read error may account for a junction end that differs from germline. The gene calls are TRBV27 and TRBJ2-1, with 10 nucleotides matching TRBD2. Germline-derived CDR1 and CDR2 are MNHEY and SMNVEV (reference sequence). There are 15 residues in the CDR3. CDR3 amino acids: CASSLRLAGDKEQFF. The CDR3 DNA reads as TGTGCCAGCAGTTTGAGGCTAGCGGGAGACAAGGAGCAGTTCTTC.

This clone was counted once. The V call is TRBV2, the J call TRBJ1-5; 8 nucleotides line up with TRBD1. Germline values: CDR1 SNHLY, CDR2 FYNNEI. V was pared by 3 bases and J by 0 bases, with 1 base of the junction left unmatched. The CDR3 is made up of 15 amino acids. The CDR3 DNA reads TGTGCCAGCAGTGATGACAGGGGTAGCAATCAGCCCCAGCATTTT. The encoded protein is CASSDDRGSNQPQHF.

This clone appeared once. The chain employs TRBV5-1 and TRBJ2-3; possibly TRBD1 for D (5 bases). Germline assignment: CDR1 SGHRS and CDR2 YFSETQ. V lost 2 bases to trimming and J lost 2 bases, with 15 bases between them. CDR3 length equals 16 residues. In DNA form, the CDR3 reads TGCGCCAGCAGCTTAGTGGGTAGGGGATACACAGATACGCAGTATTTT. Protein sequence: CASSLVGRGYTDTQYF.

This clone appeared once. The chain recombines TRBV14 with TRBJ2-1; maybe TRBD2 (6 bases). The CDR3 has 13 residues. Deletions cut 4 bases from V and 11 bases from J, with 15 bases between. From germline, CDR1 is SGHDN and CDR2 FVKESK. CDR3: CASSPGGTGKQFF. CDR3 DNA sequence: TGTGCCAGCAGCCCTGGGGGGACGGGAAAGCAGTTCTTC. Filled out from reference TRBV14 and TRBJ2-1, the complete variable domain reads EAGVTQFPSHSVIEKGQTVTLRCDPISGHDNLYWYRRVMGKEIKFLLHFVKESKQDESGMPNNRFLAERTGGTYSTLKVQPAELEDSGVYFCASSPGGTGKQFFGPGTRLTVL.

The chain carries TRBV6-5 and TRBJ2-7; weak D call: TRBD2 (6 bases). Germline CDR1 MNHEY, CDR2 SVGAGI. This CDR3 spans 13 amino acids. The germline V and J ends were trimmed by 6 bases and 0 bases, with 9 bases remaining between them. The DNA of the CDR3 is TGTGCCAGCAGAGCGACTAGCTCCTACGAGCAGTACTTC. It is translated as CASRATSSYEQYF.

The chain couples TRBV9 to TRBJ2-1; TRBD1 agrees at 10 bases. The V gene's germline CDR1 is SGDLS and CDR2 YYNGEE. This CDR3 has 15 residues. The junction had 6 bases not matched to a gene; V was cut back by 0 bases and J by 9 bases. CDR3 DNA: TGTGCCAGCAGCGTAGAGACAGGGGGCATAGGTGAGCAGTTCTTC. Translation gives CASSVETGGIGEQFF.

The rearrangement joins TRBV5-8 to TRBJ2-3; 7 nucleotides match TRBD1. This CDR3 has 13 amino acids. Germline CDR1 reads SGHTS; CDR2 reads YDEGEE. Unmatched junction bases numbered 7, after V lost 9 bases and J lost 3 bases. The CDR3 DNA follows: TGTGCCATCAATACAGGGGTGACAGATACGCAGTATTTT. As protein: CAINTGVTDTQYF.

The chain links TRBV19 to TRBJ2-5; 12 nucleotides align to TRBD2. J gave up 5 bases and V 4 bases, and 8 bases lay outside the gene matches. Germline V gene data show CDR1 as LNHDA and CDR2 as SQIVND (reference sequence). The CDR3 length is 16 residues. The CDR3 nucleotides are TGTGCCAGTAGTAAGGGGCTAGCGGGAGGGGGGGAGACCCAGTACTTC. Translating gives CASSKGLAGGGETQYF.

The rearrangement links TRBV6-1 to TRBJ1-4; 8 nucleotides line up with TRBD1. Unmatched junction bases numbered 8, after V lost 3 bases and J lost 8 bases. The germline V gene encodes CDR1 MNHNS and CDR2 SASEGT. CDR3 length: 15 amino acids. The DNA of the CDR3 is TGTGCCAGCAGTGAGAGTGACAGGGGCCACGAAAAACTGTTTTTT. Translated, it gives CASSESDRGHEKLFF.

There are many counts of this clone. The chain recombines TRBV5-1 with TRBJ1-5; D is perhaps TRBD1 (5 bases). Germline V gene sequence: CDR1 SGHRS, CDR2 YFSETQ. The CDR3 is 16 amino acids. Deletions cut 1 base from V and 3 bases from J, with 14 bases between. CDR3 sequence (DNA): TGCGCCAGCAGCTTGTCAGGTGGAGGGGACAATCAGCCCCAGCATTTT. Protein: CASSLSGGGDNQPQHF.

The V call is TRBV28, the J call TRBJ2-7; D is uncertain. The CDR3 is 12 amino acids. V lost 7 bases and J lost 4, with 11 bases in between. Germline V gene lookup returns CDR1 MDHEN and CDR2 SYDVKM. CDR3 DNA: TGTGCCAGCAACGGTCGTACGTACGAGCAGTACTTC. It specifies CASNGRTYEQYF.

J is TRBJ1-2 and V is TRBV5-1; TRBD1 might be the D (6 bases). Germline values: CDR1 SGHRS, CDR2 YFSETQ. Trimming cost V 6 bases and J 3 bases, with 12 bases left between them. The CDR3 is 13 amino acids. CDR3 protein: CASKGGVDYGYTF. The CDR3 nucleotides are TGCGCCAGCAAGGGGGGGGTAGACTATGGCTACACCTTC.

For the CDR3, the DNA is TGTGCCAGCAGCGTAGTTAGCGGGAACTTTGAGCAGTTCTTC. Encoded protein: CASSVVSGNFEQFF. This chain joins TRBV9 and TRBJ2-1; 8 bases are a match to TRBD2. CDR3 length equals 14 residues. Per the germline V gene, CDR1 is SGDLS and CDR2 is YYNGEE. V trimming: 0 bases; J trimming: 9 bases; junction bases outside the gene matches: 5.

The chain couples TRBV12-2 to TRBJ2-5; the table calls TRBD2, which could not be checked here. TRBV12-2 is a known pseudogene. The CDR3 runs to 14 residues. The CDR3 coding sequence is TGTGCAAGTCGCGAAGGCATGGGAGAAGAGACCCAGTACTTC. Translated: CASREGMGEETQYF.

V usage is TRBV28 and J usage is TRBJ2-1, with 14 bases fitting TRBD2. CDR3 length: 19 amino acids. Germline V gives CDR1 MDHEN, CDR2 SYDVKM. V trimming: 6 bases; J trimming: 8 bases; junction bases outside the gene matches: 18. CDR3 in amino acids: CASSSTSGRVPTLLDEQFF. The CDR3 region has the DNA TGTGCCAGCAGCTCGACTAGCGGGAGGGTTCCCACTCTTTTAGATGAGCAGTTCTTC.

The chain couples TRBV6-1 to TRBJ2-6; no clear D. The germline V gene encodes CDR1 MNHNS and CDR2 SASEGT. The V end lost 7 bases, the J end lost 0 bases, and 10 bases lay between the germline ends. The CDR3 loop spans 15 amino acids. CDR3 DNA sequence: TGTGCCAGCAAGCCTCGTCTCTCTGGGGCCAACGTCCTGACTTTC. This sequence encodes CASKPRLSGANVLTF.